What follows are 14 T cell receptor beta chains derived from one specimen sequenced in a study of CD8 T cells in Susac syndrome. With random hexamers, 0.5 to 1 ug RNA was reverse transcribed. TCRdb processed the immunoSEQ multiplex PCR reads anew with MiXCR; each CDR3 protein has one entry. The table records about 180,000 distinct CDR3 sequences, roughly 95% of them present only once. Specimen: CD4+ T cells from PBMCs. The source of these receptors is a human donor with Susac syndrome.

Details on this clonotype: A read error may produce the germline difference seen at one junction end. The rearrangement joins TRBV5-8 to TRBJ1-1, with D tentatively TRBD1 (6 bases). The CDR3 extends over 13 amino acids. The germline V gene has CDR1 SGHTS and CDR2 YDEGEE. The CDR3 reads CASSNGGGGSQPF. CDR3 nucleotides: TGTGCCAGTTCAAATGGGGGGGGCGGAAGTCAGCCGTTT.

This chain links TRBV19 with TRBJ2-1; TRBD1 matches 7 bases. CDR1 and CDR2 (germline): LNHDA, SQIVND (reference sequence). Trimming cost V 4 bases and J 1 base; bases outside gene matches: 7. The CDR3 loop spans 16 amino acids. CDR3 DNA: TGTGCCAGTAGTACCACACAGGGGTGGTCCTACAATGAGCAGTTCTTC. Translation gives CASSTTQGWSYNEQFF.

This clonotype appeared a few times. This chain links TRBV3-1 with TRBJ2-4; D is unresolved. This CDR3 comprises 14 residues. Germline CDR1 LGHDT, CDR2 YNNKEL (reference sequence). V lost 3 bases, J lost 2 bases, and 8 bases lay in between. CDR3 DNA sequence: TGTGCCAGCAGCCAGGAAGGGACCAAAAACATTCAGTACTTC. Protein product: CASSQEGTKNIQYF.

The V call is TRBV29-1, the J call TRBJ2-5, with 9 bases matching TRBD2. The length of the CDR3 is 17 residues. J gave up 2 bases and V 4 bases, and 14 bases lay outside the gene matches. Germline CDR1 is SQVTM and CDR2 is ANQGSEA. The CDR3 sequence: CSVGRASGVRTQETQYF. The CDR3 DNA follows: TGCAGCGTTGGCCGCGCTAGCGGGGTTCGGACTCAAGAGACCCAGTACTTC.

The chain carries TRBV28 and TRBJ1-2; possible D gene TRBD1, 5 bases. The CDR3 extends over 14 amino acids. Germline values: CDR1 MDHEN, CDR2 SYDVKM. V was clipped by 6 bases and J by 0 bases, with 11 bases between them. The CDR3 bases are TGTGCCAGCAGCCCCCCGACAGCTAACTATGGCTACACCTTC. Translating it yields CASSPPTANYGYTF.

This chain links TRBV20-1 with TRBJ2-7; TRBD2 agrees at 9 bases. The CDR3 has 14 amino acids. The J segment lost 7 bases and the V segment lost 5 bases, leaving 12 bases of the junction unmatched. Germline-derived CDR1 and CDR2 are DFQATT and SNEGSKA (reference sequence). CDR3 bases: TGCAGTGCTGGCCGGACTAGCGATGTACAAGAGCAGTACTTC. This sequence encodes CSAGRTSDVQEQYF.

The rearrangement joins TRBV18 to TRBJ2-2; D is possibly TRBD1 (5 bases). V lost 1 base to trimming and J lost 3 bases, with 15 bases between them. The length of the CDR3 is 17 residues. The germline V gene encodes CDR1 KGHSH and CDR2 LQKENI. As DNA, the CDR3 is TGTGCCAGCTCACCACTGAATCCAGGGTTAGACACCGGGGAGCTGTTTTTT. It specifies CASSPLNPGLDTGELFF.

The V call is TRBV20-1, the J call TRBJ1-5, with 8 bases lining up with TRBD1. Looked up from germline, CDR1 is DFQATT and CDR2 is SNEGSKA (reference sequence). The CDR3 runs 14 residues. Trimming at V came to 4 bases and at J to 4 bases, leaving 6 bases not matched to a gene. CDR3 DNA sequence: TGCAGTGCTACGACAGGGGACCTTAATCAGCCCCAGCATTTT. This sequence encodes CSATTGDLNQPQHF.

The rearrangement links TRBV20-1 to TRBJ2-1; unclear D gene. With 1 base removed from V and 8 bases from J, the gap between germline ends came to 15 bases. The CDR3 consists of 14 residues. The germline V gene encodes CDR1 DFQATT and CDR2 SNEGSKA (reference sequence). The CDR3 sequence: CSARADSLVYEQFF. The CDR3 DNA reads TGCAGTGCTAGAGCCGACTCTTTAGTCTATGAGCAGTTCTTC.

CDR3 bases: TGTGCCAGCAGCAGACAGGTCGACAATGAGCAGTTCTTC. Residues: CASSRQVDNEQFF. The chain links TRBV3-1 to TRBJ2-1, with D perhaps matching TRBD1 (6 bases). This CDR3 is 13 amino acids long. The germline V and J ends were trimmed by 5 bases and 5 bases, with 10 bases remaining between them. From germline, CDR1 is LGHDT and CDR2 YNNKEL (reference sequence).

The V gene is TRBV6-1, the J gene TRBJ1-5; 9 bases are shared with TRBD1. The CDR3 spans 16 residues. Trimming cost V 6 bases and J 7 bases; bases outside gene matches: 13. In germline, CDR1 is MNHNS, CDR2 SASEGT. CDR3 bases: TGTGCCAGCAGAGGGTTGTTGGGACAGGGAGCACAGCCCCAGCATTTT. The encoded protein is CASRGLLGQGAQPQHF.

The V gene is TRBV12-3 or TRBV12-4, the J gene TRBJ2-3; TRBD2 agrees at 11 bases. The CDR3 is 16 amino acids. V lost 6 bases to trimming and J lost 2 bases; unmatched junction nucleotides: 7. The CDR3 loop is CASSTGLAAYTDTQYF. As DNA, the CDR3 is TGTGCCAGCAGCACGGGACTAGCGGCCTACACAGATACGCAGTATTTT.

This chain joins TRBV28 and TRBJ1-1; no firm D call. The length of the CDR3 is 11 residues. The ends were cut back, 7 bases at V and 4 bases at J, with 7 bases in the middle. Germline V lookup: CDR1 MDHEN, CDR2 SYDVKM. This chain's CDR3 is CASTSGTEAFF. As DNA, the CDR3 is TGTGCCAGCACCTCAGGCACTGAAGCTTTCTTT.

V gene TRBV7-3 combines with J gene TRBJ1-2; D is ambiguous. Germline V gene data show CDR1 as SGHTA and CDR2 as FQGTGA. V was clipped by 1 base and J by 0 bases, with 6 bases between them. The CDR3 length is 14 residues. As DNA, the CDR3 is TGTGCCAGCAGCTTAAAGACCACTAACTATGGCTACACCTTC. It translates to CASSLKTTNYGYTF.